The 24 T cell receptor beta chains reported below all come from one sample, sequenced in a study of post-analysis software for immune sequencing data. Findings and limits, study-wide: A handful of TRBV segments were significantly more frequent in patients than in controls. TRBV5-6, TRBV5-1 and TRBV20-1 were among these segments.

Antigen specificity for these receptors is unknown. Unique molecular identifiers featured in each of the TCR beta cDNA libraries. TCRdb fed the PCR reads into MiXCR, producing one record per CDR3 protein. The table has hundreds of thousands of distinct CDR3 sequences, 30% seen once. The sequenced sample consisted of blood. The receptors stem from a girl aged 5-17 years with multiple sclerosis.

In its sample, this clonotype was seen many times. V and J are TRBV6-5 and TRBJ2-1; 7 bases are shared with TRBD1. After removal of 5 bases from V and 4 bases from J, the junction contained 8 bases not matched to a gene. This CDR3 is built from 15 residues. Germline CDR1 reads MNHEY; CDR2 reads SVGAGI. The CDR3 protein is CASSRGTDLYNEQFF. The CDR3 coding sequence is TGTGCCAGCAGTAGGGGGACAGATCTATACAATGAGCAGTTCTTC.

This clonotype was recorded only once. The chain links TRBV5-1 to TRBJ2-7, with TRBD1 identical over 9 bases. The DNA end lines up better with TRBJ2-5; the J call may be wrong. The CDR3 runs to 19 residues. The germline V gene encodes CDR1 SGHRS and CDR2 YFSETQ. The CDR3 loop is CASSSAPGQGLGRRETQYF. The DNA of the CDR3 is TGCGCCAGCAGCTCTGCCCCGGGACAGGGATTGGGTCGGCGAGAGACCCAGTACTTC.

The chain uses TRBV20-1 and TRBJ1-1; possible D gene TRBD1, 5 bases. V dropped 3 bases and J dropped 1 base, with 15 bases sitting between them. This CDR3 comprises 15 residues. Germline assignment: CDR1 DFQATT and CDR2 SNEGSKA (reference sequence). The CDR3 loop is CSASGGLRGNTEAFF. In DNA form, the CDR3 reads TGCAGTGCTAGTGGGGGACTTCGAGGGAACACTGAAGCTTTCTTT.

As to this clonotype: A read error may be the cause here, since a much bigger clone is one base away. V gene TRBV7-6 combines with J gene TRBJ2-7, with 10 bases that match TRBD1. The DNA matches TRBJ2-5 better at its end, which makes the J call doubtful. The CDR3 spans 14 residues. CDR1 SGHVS and CDR2 FNYEAQ come from the germline V gene. The CDR3 sequence is CASSRGTGDKTQYF. In DNA, the CDR3 is TGTGCCAGCAGCCGAGGGACAGGGGATAAGACCCAGTACTTC.

This clonotype has more than one count but fewer than ten. V and J are TRBV5-1 and TRBJ1-1, with D possibly being TRBD1 (5 bases). The V gene lost 0 bases and the J gene lost 1 base, with 10 bases spanning the gap. Germline CDR1 and CDR2: SGHRS and YFSETQ. There are 15 residues in the CDR3. The CDR3: CASSLGPGGNTEAFF. The CDR3 DNA sequence: TGCGCCAGCAGCTTGGGTCCTGGGGGGAACACTGAAGCTTTCTTT.

The CDR3 protein is CASSRASTTRAYEQYF. For the CDR3, the DNA is TGCGCCAGCAGCCGGGCGTCCACCACGCGGGCATACGAGCAGTACTTC. The chain couples TRBV5-1 to TRBJ2-7, with D maybe TRBD2 (5 bases). Trimming shortened V by 4 bases and J by 4 bases, and 21 bases separated the two germline ends. The CDR3 runs to 16 residues. Germline V gene data show CDR1 as SGHRS and CDR2 as YFSETQ. The whole variable domain, filled in from reference TRBV5-1 and TRBJ2-7, reads KAGVTQTPRYLIKTRGQQVTLSCSPISGHRSVSWYQQTPGQGLQFLFEYFSETQRNKGNFPGRFSGRQFSNSRSEMNVSTLELGDSALYLCASSRASTTRAYEQYFGPGTRLTVT.

This clonotype has only a few counts. This chain connects TRBV29-1 to TRBJ2-7; 7 bases line up with TRBD2. This CDR3 contains 16 residues. J was trimmed by 3 bases and V by 1 base; bases with no gene match: 12. CDR1 and CDR2 (germline): SQVTM, ANQGSEA. The CDR3 DNA sequence: TGCAGCGTTGAAGGTCGTGGCGGGGGTAGGAGCTACGAGCAGTACTTC. Amino acids: CSVEGRGGGRSYEQYF.

This clonotype was seen only a few times. This chain uses TRBV28 with TRBJ2-4; D may correspond to TRBD1 or TRBD2 (5 bases each). CDR3 length: 15 amino acids. Per the germline V gene, CDR1 is MDHEN and CDR2 is SYDVKM. With 3 bases removed from V and 1 base from J, the gap between germline ends came to 10 bases. The CDR3 DNA is TGTGCCAGCAGTTTGAGGGGTCCTGCCAAAAACATTCAGTACTTC. Its translation is CASSLRGPAKNIQYF.

This clonotype was observed a few times. The rearrangement uses TRBV7-2 and TRBJ2-1; D remains ambiguous. CDR1 and CDR2 (germline): SGHTA, FQGNSA. Trimming stripped 5 bases from V and 9 bases from J, with 11 bases between. This CDR3 comprises 12 residues. This CDR3 is CASSRTTFEQFF. For the CDR3, the DNA is TGTGCCAGCAGCCGGACGACGTTTGAGCAGTTCTTC.

This clonotype was observed a few times. The V and J genes are TRBV20-1 and TRBJ2-7; D ambiguous. This CDR3 is 12 amino acids long. V was cut by 3 bases and J by 4 bases, with 10 bases left in between. Germline V lookup: CDR1 DFQATT, CDR2 SNEGSKA (reference sequence). The CDR3 coding sequence is TGCAGTGCTAGTAAGTTAAGTTACGAGCAGTACTTC. Translating it yields CSASKLSYEQYF.

In this sample, this clonotype turned up a few times. The gene calls are TRBV20-1 and TRBJ2-7; 9 nucleotides agree with TRBD2. The trim removed 1 base at V and 2 bases at J, leaving 6 bases unmatched. The length of the CDR3 is 15 residues. In germline, CDR1 is DFQATT, CDR2 SNEGSKA (reference sequence). The CDR3 DNA is TGCAGTGCTAGAGTCACACTAGCGGGCCCCTACGAGCAGTACTTC. It translates to CSARVTLAGPYEQYF.

The rearrangement links TRBV5-1 to TRBJ1-4; a possible D gene is TRBD1 (6 bases). The CDR3 has 14 amino acids. The V gene's germline CDR1 is SGHRS and CDR2 YFSETQ. Trimming removed 3 bases at V and 4 bases at J, with 10 bases between. The CDR3 nucleotides read TGCGCCAGCAGCTGGGGACACGATAATGAAAAACTGTTTTTT. Its protein is CASSWGHDNEKLFF.

The CDR3 nucleotides are TGCAGTGCTAGTATACAGGGACGACATGGCTACACCTTC. This encodes CSASIQGRHGYTF. The rearrangement links TRBV20-1 to TRBJ1-2, with D perhaps TRBD1 (6 bases). This CDR3 contains 13 residues. Germline V gives CDR1 DFQATT, CDR2 SNEGSKA (reference sequence). V lost 3 bases, J lost 6 bases, and 14 bases lay in between.

This clonotype was seen more than once but under ten times. The chain joins TRBV6-6 to TRBJ2-7; D perhaps matches TRBD2 (6 bases). CDR1 and CDR2 (germline): MNHNY, SVGAGI (reference sequence). V lost 2 bases and J lost 0, with 11 bases in between. The CDR3 is made up of 15 amino acids. The CDR3 nucleotides read TGTGCCAGCAGTTACCTTAGCGGCAGCTCCTACGAGCAGTACTTC. Residues: CASSYLSGSSYEQYF.

In its sample, this clonotype was seen a few times. V and J are TRBV4-1 and TRBJ1-5; D is ambiguous. V was trimmed by 0 bases and J by 2 bases, leaving 8 bases between them. The germline gives CDR1 MGHRA, CDR2 YSYEKL. The CDR3 contains 15 residues. The CDR3 is CASSQELMRNQPQHF. In DNA, the CDR3 is TGCGCCAGCAGCCAAGAGTTGATGCGCAATCAGCCCCAGCATTTT.

This clonotype was seen ten or more times. This chain uses TRBV29-1 with TRBJ2-7, with 9 positions matching TRBD1. CDR3 size: 12 residues. Germline V lookup: CDR1 SQVTM, CDR2 ANQGSEA. Unmatched junction bases numbered 3, after V lost 4 bases and J lost 5 bases. The CDR3 DNA sequence: TGCAGCGTTGGACAGGGGGTCAACGAGCAGTACTTC. Translation gives CSVGQGVNEQYF.

V gene TRBV3-1 combines with J gene TRBJ1-5; the D gene is possibly TRBD1 (5 bases). With 4 bases removed from V and 5 bases from J, the gap between germline ends came to 15 bases. This CDR3 comprises 15 residues. Germline V gene lookup returns CDR1 LGHDT and CDR2 YNNKEL (reference sequence). Written as DNA, the CDR3 is TGTGCCAGCAGCCCCGGTGGGGGTTGGGATCAGCCCCAGCATTTT. Translating it yields CASSPGGGWDQPQHF.

A few counts support this clonotype. This chain links TRBV12-3 or TRBV12-4 with TRBJ1-6; D remains unclear. V lost 5 bases, J lost 2 bases, and 13 bases lay in between. This CDR3 is 16 amino acids long. CDR3 nucleotides: TGTGCCAGCAGTCCCCGCCGAGCACCCTATAATTCACCCCTCCACTTT. It specifies CASSPRRAPYNSPLHF.

This clonotype occurred many times. This sequence joins TRBV11-2 and TRBJ2-1, with TRBD2 identical over 12 bases. The CDR3 is 19 residues long. CDR1 is SGHAT, CDR2 FQNNGV, per germline. Trimming removed 3 bases from V and 5 bases from J; junction bases left unmatched: 14. The CDR3 spells CASSFTTTSGSYDHNEQFF. CDR3 bases: TGTGCCAGCAGCTTCACTACGACTAGCGGGAGCTACGACCACAATGAGCAGTTCTTC.

This clonotype has just a few counts. CDR3 sequence (DNA): TGTGCCAGCAGTTACAGGGTAGCGGGGACGGGTGAGACCCAGTACTTC. Protein sequence: CASSYRVAGTGETQYF. The chain employs TRBV6-5 and TRBJ2-5; 8 positions match TRBD2. This CDR3 is built from 16 residues. V shed 2 bases, J shed 5 bases, and the junction held 10 bases outside the gene matches. CDR1 MNHEY and CDR2 SVGAGI come from the germline V gene.

The rearrangement uses TRBV20-1 and TRBJ2-3; D call uncertain. Per germline, CDR1 DFQATT and CDR2 SNEGSKA (reference sequence). The CDR3 runs 16 residues. V was trimmed by 1 base and J by 1 base, leaving 15 bases between them. The CDR3 protein is CSARVTAPFGTDTQYF. CDR3 DNA: TGCAGTGCTAGAGTTACAGCCCCATTTGGCACAGATACGCAGTATTTT.

V is TRBV20-1 and J is TRBJ1-2, with D tentatively TRBD1 (6 bases). V was shortened by 1 base and J by 0 bases, with 18 bases between the two germline ends. This CDR3 is built from 17 residues. Germline loops: CDR1 DFQATT, CDR2 SNEGSKA (reference sequence). As DNA, the CDR3 is TGCAGTGCTAGAGTGGGGACACCTGGGTTAGCTAACTATGGCTACACCTTC. Protein sequence: CSARVGTPGLANYGYTF.

The table lists this clonotype with a few counts. The chain combines TRBV12-3 or TRBV12-4 with TRBJ2-2, with 12 bases matching TRBD2. The CDR3 length is 15 residues. The J segment lost 5 bases and the V segment lost 10 bases, leaving 8 bases of the junction unmatched. CDR3 in DNA: TGTGCCACCACACGACTAGCGGGGGAGACCGGGGAGCTGTTTTTT. It encodes CATTRLAGETGELFF.

This chain uses TRBV28 with TRBJ2-5, with D perhaps matching TRBD1 or TRBD2 (6 bases each). Germline-derived CDR1 and CDR2 are MDHEN and SYDVKM. The CDR3 extends over 12 amino acids. The CDR3 DNA is TGTACCACGGAGGGGGTCTTGGGGACCCAGTACTTC. Protein product: CTTEGVLGTQYF. The whole variable domain, filled in from reference TRBV28 and TRBJ2-5, reads DVKVTQSSRYLVKRTGEKVFLECVQDMDHENMFWYRQDPGLGLRLIYFSYDVKMKEKGDIPEGYSVSREKKERFSLILESASTNQTSMYLCTTEGVLGTQYFGPGTRLLVL.